This passage covers 15 T cell receptor beta chains from one sample sequenced in a study of blood T cell repertoires in COVID-19. Produced via immunoSEQ multiplex PCR; TCRdb's table is partial and in-frame only. The data hold over 400,000 clones, with around nine tenths observed a single time. Sequencing was done on a sample of PBMCs or T cells enriched from blood (not recorded which). The receptor set was obtained from a woman in her fifties or sixties who had recovered from COVID-19.

The chain recombines TRBV12-3 or TRBV12-4 with TRBJ2-1; the D is unclear. This CDR3 has 12 residues. Trimming shortened V by 6 bases and J by 8 bases, and 11 bases separated the two germline ends. The CDR3 region is CASSPTYHEQFF. In DNA, the CDR3 is TGTGCCAGCAGCCCCACTTACCATGAGCAGTTCTTC.

The rearrangement links TRBV7-6 to TRBJ2-7, with D uncertain. Germline loops: CDR1 SGHVS, CDR2 FNYEAQ. Trimming cost V 0 bases and J 4 bases, with 7 bases left between them. This CDR3 spans 13 amino acids. The CDR3 loop reads CASSLAPFYEQYV. In DNA, the CDR3 is TGTGCCAGCAGCTTAGCTCCCTTTTACGAGCAGTACGTC.

The J gene is TRBJ2-1, the V gene TRBV2, with a tentative D call TRBD2 (6 bases). Germline assignment: CDR1 SNHLY and CDR2 FYNNEI. This CDR3 spans 15 amino acids. V lost 6 bases and J 6 bases, leaving 18 bases between the germline ends. CDR3 region: CASRGLVLSSNEQFF. CDR3 DNA sequence: TGTGCCAGCAGGGGACTCGTTCTCTCGAGCAATGAGCAGTTCTTC.

The chain joins TRBV20-1 to TRBJ2-7; a weak D match, TRBD2 (6 bases). The CDR3 runs 15 residues. The germline CDR1 and CDR2 sequences are DFQATT and SNEGSKA (reference sequence). The V end lost 3 bases, the J end lost 1 base, and 16 bases lay between the germline ends. The DNA of the CDR3 is TGCAGTGCTAGTTCCCGAATCGGGAGATCCTACGAGCAGTACTTC. Protein: CSASSRIGRSYEQYF.

The chain recombines TRBV24-1 with TRBJ2-2, with 10 bases fitting TRBD1. V was pared by 4 bases and J by 3 bases, with 10 bases of the junction left unmatched. The CDR3 contains 18 residues. Germline CDR1 is KGHDR and CDR2 is SFDVKD. Here the CDR3 DNA reads TGTGCCACCAGTGACCAAAAAGGGACAGGGGAATACACCGGGGAGCTGTTTTTT. Translation: CATSDQKGTGEYTGELFF.

This chain links TRBV30 with TRBJ1-2, with D possibly being TRBD1 (5 bases). The germline CDR1 and CDR2 sequences are GTSNPN and SVGIG (reference sequence). V was cut by 3 bases and J by 2 bases, with 10 bases left in between. The CDR3 extends over 13 amino acids. The CDR3 protein is CAWRRGANYGYTF. In nucleotides, the CDR3 is TGTGCCTGGAGGCGTGGGGCCAACTATGGCTACACCTTC.

This clone showed up just once. This chain joins TRBV24-1 and TRBJ2-1, with D possibly TRBD1 on 6 matching bases. Looked up from germline, CDR1 is KGHDR and CDR2 is SFDVKD. The CDR3 spans 14 residues. V dropped 4 bases and J dropped 0 bases, with 6 bases sitting between them. This chain's CDR3 is CATSEGGSYNEQFF. The CDR3 DNA follows: TGTGCCACCAGTGAAGGGGGCTCCTACAATGAGCAGTTCTTC.

V and J are TRBV10-1 and TRBJ1-1, with 7 nucleotides matching TRBD1. The CDR3 covers 17 residues. Germline CDR1 is WNHNN and CDR2 is SYGVQD (reference sequence). V shed 0 bases, J shed 1 base, and the junction held 8 bases outside the gene matches. In nucleotides, the CDR3 is TGCGCCAGCAGTGAGTCCCCTGGACAGGCAAAGAACACTGAAGCTTTCTTT. As protein: CASSESPGQAKNTEAFF.

Points on this clone: Other DNA sequences of this sample code for an identical CDR3. V gene TRBV2 combines with J gene TRBJ1-5; 8 bases match TRBD1. There are 15 residues in the CDR3. Germline trimming cut 6 bases from V and 0 bases from J; bases unmatched to any gene: 4. Germline CDR1 is SNHLY and CDR2 is FYNNEI. In nucleotides, the CDR3 is TGTGCCAGCAGGACAGGGGATTATAGCAATCAGCCCCAGCATTTT. Residues: CASRTGDYSNQPQHF.

The V call is TRBV4-1, the J call TRBJ1-2; D unresolved. The CDR3 extends over 16 amino acids. V was clipped by 2 bases and J by 0 bases, with 13 bases between them. Looked up from germline, CDR1 is MGHRA and CDR2 is YSYEKL. CDR3 nucleotide sequence: TGCGCCAGCAGCCAATCGATACAGCGGACTAACTATGGCTACACCTTC. Its translation: CASSQSIQRTNYGYTF.

V gene TRBV6-1 combines with J gene TRBJ2-3; TRBD2 agrees at 10 bases. Germline V gene data show CDR1 as MNHNS and CDR2 as SASEGT. V gave up 2 bases and J gave up 6 bases; unmatched junction bases: 5. This CDR3 spans 15 amino acids. The CDR3 spells CASSETSGVSDTQYF. The CDR3 region has the DNA TGTGCCAGCAGTGAAACTAGCGGGGTGTCGGATACGCAGTATTTT.

This clone came up a few times. This chain connects TRBV12-5 to TRBJ1-6; no clear D gene. V was trimmed by 0 bases and J by 4 bases, leaving 7 bases between them. The CDR3 loop spans 15 amino acids. The germline V gene encodes CDR1 LGHNT and CDR2 FRNRAP. In nucleotides, the CDR3 is TGTGCTAGTGGTTTGGTAACCGGGTATAATTCACCCCTCCACTTT. It specifies CASGLVTGYNSPLHF.

This clone appeared a single time. The chain carries TRBV15 and TRBJ2-3; tentatively, D is TRBD1 (6 bases). The CDR3 extends over 15 amino acids. The germline V gene has CDR1 LNHNV and CDR2 YYDKDF (reference sequence). V was pared by 4 bases and J by 2 bases, with 13 bases between. The CDR3 reads CATSTRDTFTDTQYF. The DNA for the CDR3 is TGTGCCACCAGCACTCGGGACACCTTCACAGATACGCAGTATTTT. Filled out from reference TRBV15 and TRBJ2-3, the complete variable domain reads DAMVIQNPRYQVTQFGKPVTLSCSQTLNHNVMYWYQQKSSQAPKLLFHYYDKDFNNEADTPDNFQSRRPNTSFCFLDIRSPGLGDTAMYLCATSTRDTFTDTQYFGPGTRLTVL.

The CDR3 DNA reads as TGTGCCAGCAGCAAGGACGGGACCTACGAGCAGTACGTC. This encodes CASSKDGTYEQYV. The rearrangement uses TRBV21-1 and TRBJ2-7; the table assigns TRBD2, which was not confirmed against the DNA. TRBV21-1 represents a pseudogene. The CDR3 contains 13 residues.

CDR3 DNA sequence: TGCGCCAGCAGCTTCAGGGAGGTAAACACCGGGGAGCTGTTTTTT. It specifies CASSFREVNTGELFF. This sequence joins TRBV5-1 and TRBJ2-2; weak D call: TRBD2 (6 bases). Germline lookup yields CDR1 SGHRS and CDR2 YFSETQ. This CDR3 region has 15 residues. The V end was cut by 2 bases, the J end by 2 bases, with 10 bases between.